Each of the 13 T cell receptor beta chains below was sequenced from the same sample in a study of tumor and adjacent non-tumor tissue in lung cancer. The template was RNA from unsorted bulk tissue. This non-tumor lung sample came from over 3 cm beyond the tumor edge. A modified ARM-PCR protocol with three rounds of nested PCR amplified TCRbeta. Using its own MiXCR run on the multiplex PCR reads, TCRdb lists one record per CDR3 protein. This repertoire shows approximately 120,000 distinct CDR3 sequences, about 65% found once; its top ten account for around 19%. The specimen was distant non-tumor lung tissue. The receptor source for this set is a man between 60 and 70 years old with non-small cell lung cancer.

This clonotype was picked up a small number of times. One end of the junction does not line up with germline, which may come from a read error. This chain connects TRBV11-3 to TRBJ2-7; maybe TRBD2 (5 bases). The CDR3 consists of 14 residues. Germline V gene data show CDR1 as SGHNT and CDR2 as YENEEA. In DNA form, the CDR3 reads TGTGCTAGCAGCGCCGGTGGGAGTTTCTACGAGCGGTACTTC. Translation gives CASSAGGSFYERYF.

Worth noting for this clonotype: At one end the junction does not follow the germline gene, possibly because of a read error. The chain joins TRBV20-1 to TRBJ2-1; D is unclear. The germline gives CDR1 DFQATT, CDR2 SNEGSKA (reference sequence). The CDR3 contains 11 residues. The CDR3 DNA follows: TGCATTGCTAGAGTGGTATATGAGCAGTTCTTC. This gives the protein CIARVVYEQFF.

V usage is TRBV2 and J usage is TRBJ1-1; D unresolved. The CDR3 runs to 11 residues. Between the trimmed V and J ends, which lost 2 bases and 7 bases, there was a span of 5 bases. Germline CDR1 and CDR2: SNHLY and FYNNEI. The CDR3 DNA reads TGTGCCAGCAGTGAAAGGAATGAAGCTTTCTTT. Translating it yields CASSERNEAFF.

Comments on this clonotype: A much larger clone differs by one base, so this may be a read error. The chain is built from TRBV5-1 and TRBJ1-5, with D tentatively TRBD1 (5 bases). The CDR3 is 15 amino acids. Per the germline V gene, CDR1 is SGHRS and CDR2 is YFSETQ. CDR3 residues: CASSLEPGSDQSQHF. CDR3 sequence (DNA): TGCGCCAGCAGCTTGGAGCCAGGGAGCGATCAGTCCCAGCATTTT.

Notes on this clonotype: This CDR3 is missing its conserved last phenylalanine or tryptophan, likely due to a read error. This chain links TRBV11-2 with TRBJ2-2, with D unclear. Per germline, CDR1 SGHAT and CDR2 FQNNGV. This CDR3 spans 15 amino acids. The V end was cut by 5 bases, the J end by 2 bases, with 12 bases between. The CDR3 reads CASSERPANTGELFV. DNA of the CDR3: TGTGCCAGCAGCGAGAGGCCAGCTAACACCGGGGAGCTGTTTGTT.

This clonotype occurred many times. The CDR3 DNA follows: TGCGCCAGCAGCTTGGGCAGGACTAGCGGGAGGCAGAATGAGCAGTTCTTC. It specifies CASSLGRTSGRQNEQFF. This chain links TRBV5-1 with TRBJ2-1, with 14 bases aligning to TRBD2. Looked up from germline, CDR1 is SGHRS and CDR2 is YFSETQ. CDR3 size: 17 residues. The ends lost 0 bases at V and 7 bases at J; junction bases unmatched: 6.

This clonotype was found many times. The CDR3, as DNA: TGCAGTGGGACGACGGGGGGACGAGGTGAGCAGTTCTTC. This translates into CSGTTGGRGEQFF. The gene calls are TRBV20-1 and TRBJ2-1; 7 bases are a match to TRBD2. The CDR3 runs to 13 residues. CDR1 is DFQATT, CDR2 SNEGSKA, per germline (reference sequence). Trimming removed 7 bases from V and 9 bases from J; junction bases left unmatched: 12.

The chain is built from TRBV29-1 and TRBJ2-1, with D perhaps assigned TRBD1 or TRBD2 (6 bases each). Germline V gene data show CDR1 as SQVTM and CDR2 as ANQGSEA. This CDR3 is built from 14 residues. CDR3 protein: CSTRGALGYNEQFF. The CDR3 DNA sequence: TGCAGTACTAGGGGGGCTCTCGGCTACAATGAGCAGTTCTTC.

J is TRBJ1-2 and V is TRBV7-9; no firm D call. With 5 bases removed from V and 4 bases from J, the gap between germline ends came to 17 bases. The CDR3 spans 15 residues. Germline loops: CDR1 SEHNR, CDR2 FQNEAQ (reference sequence). This CDR3 reads CASSLGLGNTYGYTF. CDR3 nucleotide sequence: TGTGCCAGCAGCCTCGGATTGGGGAATACCTATGGCTACACCTTC.

Remarks on this clonotype: The junction and the germline gene differ at one end; a read error may be behind it. The genes are TRBV14 and TRBJ1-1, with D perhaps matching TRBD1 (5 bases). The CDR3 runs to 16 residues. Germline V gene data show CDR1 as SGHDN and CDR2 as FVKESK. CDR3 sequence: CASESTTDGGSTEAFF. DNA of the CDR3: TGTGCCAGCGAATCAACAACCGACGGGGGGAGTACTGAAGCTTTCTTC.

V gene TRBV10-1 combines with J gene TRBJ2-3, with unresolved D. CDR3 length: 15 residues. Trimming removed 2 bases from V and 14 bases from J, with 23 bases in between. Germline loops: CDR1 WNHNN, CDR2 SYGVQD (reference sequence). CDR3 coding DNA: TGCGCCAGCAGTGAGAACCCAAGGGCCACAGATAAGCGGTATTTT. It specifies CASSENPRATDKRYF.

At least ten counts were recorded for this clonotype. One end of the junction does not line up with germline, which may come from a read error. This sequence joins TRBV24-1 and TRBJ2-7; D gene unclear. The CDR3 has 10 amino acids. Germline V gene data show CDR1 as KGHDR and CDR2 as SFDVKD. CDR3 sequence reads: CATRCYEQYF. The CDR3 DNA is TGTGCGACCAGGTGCTACGAGCAGTACTTC.

The table lists this clonotype with many counts. The J gene is TRBJ2-4, the V gene TRBV5-5; D not resolved. Germline V gene lookup returns CDR1 SGHKS and CDR2 YYEKEE (reference sequence). Deletions cut 1 base from V and 0 bases from J, with 11 bases between. The CDR3 is 16 amino acids. The CDR3 bases are TGTGCCAGCAGCTTGATTGGATTACTAGCCAAAAACATTCAGTACTTC. Translated: CASSLIGLLAKNIQYF.